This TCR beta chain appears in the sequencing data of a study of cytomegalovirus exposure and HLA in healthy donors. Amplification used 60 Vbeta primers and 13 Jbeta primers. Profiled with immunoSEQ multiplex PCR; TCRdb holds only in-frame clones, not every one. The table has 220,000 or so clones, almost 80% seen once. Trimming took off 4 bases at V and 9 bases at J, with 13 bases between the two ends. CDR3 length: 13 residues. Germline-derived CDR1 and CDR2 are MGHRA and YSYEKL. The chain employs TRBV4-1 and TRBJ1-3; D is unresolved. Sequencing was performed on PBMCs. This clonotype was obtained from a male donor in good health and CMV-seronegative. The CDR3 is CASSREEFGTIYF. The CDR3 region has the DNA TGCGCCAGCAGCCGAGAAGAATTCGGCACCATATATTTT.